The 25 T cell receptor beta chains reported below all come from one sample, sequenced in a study of identical twins. TCRdb reanalysed the 5' RACE reads using MiXCR and keeps one entry per CDR3 protein. The sample has hundreds of thousands of distinct CDR3 sequences, 24% seen once. These same data were also listed under a study on T cells expressing NK-cell markers.

Specimen: CD4+ T cells sorted from blood. The receptors stem from a woman aged 18-29 years in good health.

This clonotype was seen a handful of times. This chain joins TRBV12-3 or TRBV12-4 and TRBJ2-1, with 7 positions matching TRBD2. The CDR3 is made up of 16 amino acids. V trimming: 7 bases; J trimming: 4 bases; junction bases outside the gene matches: 13. The CDR3 loop reads CASTRYRLAAYNEQFF. Written as DNA, the CDR3 is TGTGCCAGCACCCGCTACCGACTAGCTGCGTACAATGAGCAGTTCTTC.

A few counts support this clonotype. The chain recombines TRBV9 with TRBJ2-2; tentatively, D is TRBD2 (5 bases). V was cut by 5 bases and J by 3 bases, with 11 bases left in between. The CDR3 is made up of 14 amino acids. Germline V gene sequence: CDR1 SGDLS, CDR2 YYNGEE. DNA of the CDR3: TGTGCCAGCAGGGAGGCAGACGACACCGGGGAGCTGTTTTTT. Translation: CASREADDTGELFF.

The rearrangement uses TRBV29-1 and TRBJ2-5; D may be TRBD2 (5 bases). Germline CDR1 and CDR2: SQVTM and ANQGSEA. V gave up 7 bases and J gave up 10 bases, with 13 bases separating them. The CDR3 is 10 amino acids. CDR3 protein: CSGRTEDQYF. For the CDR3, the DNA is TGCAGCGGACGGACGGAGGACCAGTACTTC. The full variable domain, rest sourced from reference TRBV29-1 and TRBJ2-5, is SAVISQKPSRDICQRGTSLTIQCQVDSQVTMMFWYRQQPGQSLTLIATANQGSEATYESGFVIDKFPISRPNLTFSTLTVSNMSPEDSSIYLCSGRTEDQYFGPGTRLLVL.

Only a few counts were recorded for this clonotype. The chain carries TRBV27 and TRBJ2-2, with 8 nucleotides matching TRBD1. The V gene end was trimmed by 6 bases and the J gene end by 5 bases; junction bases not matched to a gene: 8. From germline, CDR1 is MNHEY and CDR2 SMNVEV (reference sequence). The CDR3 sequence is 15 residues long. CDR3 sequence reads: CASRRGQGETGELFF. The CDR3 nucleotides are TGTGCCAGCAGACGAGGACAGGGAGAAACCGGGGAGCTGTTTTTT.

The rearrangement links TRBV20-1 to TRBJ2-5; D is perhaps TRBD1 (5 bases). Germline CDR1 is DFQATT and CDR2 is SNEGSKA (reference sequence). Trimming shortened V by 5 bases and J by 5 bases, and 21 bases separated the two germline ends. The CDR3 totals 15 residues. The CDR3 sequence is CSASPVTQGGETQYF. CDR3 bases: TGCAGTGCTTCGCCGGTGACGCAGGGTGGGGAGACCCAGTACTTC.

The chain uses TRBV10-2 and TRBJ2-2; D gene uncertain. Per the germline V gene, CDR1 is WSHSY and CDR2 is SAAADI. V dropped 6 bases and J dropped 2 bases, with 7 bases sitting between them. CDR3 size: 13 residues. In DNA form, the CDR3 reads TGCGCCAGCAGACGATCAAACACCGGGGAGCTGTTTTTT. This translates into CASRRSNTGELFF.

This clonotype was observed a handful of times. The chain has TRBV25-1 and TRBJ1-6; D possibly corresponds to TRBD1 (5 bases). This CDR3 is 13 amino acids long. V lost 6 bases and J lost 8, with 11 bases in between. The germline gives CDR1 MGHDK, CDR2 SYGVNS. CDR3 bases: TGTGCCAGCAGACGGGACGGGGATTCACCCCTCCACTTT. Translating it yields CASRRDGDSPLHF.

V is TRBV6-1 and J is TRBJ2-1, with D possibly being TRBD2 (5 bases). Deletions cut 6 bases from V and 5 bases from J, with 11 bases between. In germline, CDR1 is MNHNS, CDR2 SASEGT. CDR3 length equals 13 residues. CDR3: CASRRDGNNEQFF. CDR3 coding DNA: TGTGCCAGCAGACGCGACGGGAACAATGAGCAGTTCTTC.

This clonotype has ten or more counts. The chain recombines TRBV12-5 with TRBJ2-7; TRBD2 might be the D (5 bases). Germline V gene data show CDR1 as LGHNT and CDR2 as FRNRAP. This CDR3 is 10 amino acids long. In nucleotides, the CDR3 is TGTGCCAGCGGCGACTACGAGCAGTACTTC. It codes for CASGDYEQYF. Drawing the rest from reference TRBV12-5 and TRBJ2-7, the complete variable domain is DARVTQTPRHKVTEMGQEVTMRCQPILGHNTVFWYRQTMMQGLELLAYFRNRAPLDDSGMPKDRFSAEMPDATLATLKIQPSEPRDSAVYFCASGDYEQYFGPGTRLTVT.

This clonotype was seen a handful of times. V and J are TRBV10-3 and TRBJ2-5; D is uncertain. Trimming stripped 4 bases from V and 5 bases from J, with 11 bases between. The CDR3 contains 13 residues. Germline V CDR1 and CDR2: ENHRY, SYGVKD. This CDR3 is CAISAGLGETQYF. DNA for the CDR3: TGTGCCATCAGTGCTGGGTTAGGGGAGACCCAGTACTTC.

The chain uses TRBV4-3 and TRBJ2-1, with 13 bases identical to TRBD2. Germline V gene sequence: CDR1 LGHNA, CDR2 YSLEER. The CDR3 sequence is 15 residues long. V shed 3 bases, J shed 9 bases, and the junction held 5 bases outside the gene matches. The CDR3: CASSQTSGRLSEQFF. CDR3 nucleotides: TGCGCCAGCAGCCAGACTAGCGGGAGGTTGAGTGAGCAGTTCTTC.

The CDR3 reads CASSLDLLAGATYEQYF. CDR3 nucleotide sequence: TGTGCCAGCAGCTTAGACCTCCTAGCGGGGGCTACCTACGAGCAGTACTTC. V and J are TRBV11-2 and TRBJ2-7, with 10 nucleotides matching TRBD2. The junction had 7 bases not matched to a gene; V was cut back by 0 bases and J by 2 bases. CDR1 SGHAT and CDR2 FQNNGV come from the germline V gene. The length of the CDR3 is 17 residues.

About this clonotype: A read error is possible here, since a much larger clone lies one base away. This chain uses TRBV29-1 with TRBJ1-4; D unclear. With 6 bases removed from V and 9 bases from J, the gap between germline ends came to 11 bases. Per germline, CDR1 SQVTM and CDR2 ANQGSEA. The CDR3 spans 11 residues. This chain's CDR3 is CSVAKNKKLFF. As DNA, the CDR3 is TGCAGCGTCGCCAAGAATAAAAAACTGTTTTTT.

This clonotype was detected many times. The J gene is TRBJ2-3, the V gene TRBV3-1, with D unclear. The V gene's germline CDR1 is LGHDT and CDR2 YNNKEL (reference sequence). The CDR3 runs to 13 residues. V gave up 0 bases and J gave up 7 bases, with 8 bases separating them. CDR3 sequence: CASSQDTMNTQYF. The CDR3 DNA reads as TGTGCCAGCAGCCAAGACACCATGAATACGCAGTATTTT.

This clonotype has more than one count but fewer than ten. The chain employs TRBV13 and TRBJ2-3; D is possibly TRBD2 (7 bases). Trimming stripped 2 bases from V and 4 bases from J, with 16 bases between. Germline CDR1 reads PRHDT; CDR2 reads FYEKMQ (reference sequence). CDR3 size: 16 residues. The CDR3 region is CASSLWRGGPPDTQYF. The CDR3, as DNA: TGTGCCAGCAGCTTATGGAGGGGGGGCCCCCCAGATACGCAGTATTTT.

This clonotype was detected only a few times. V gene TRBV4-2 combines with J gene TRBJ2-5; D unclear. The CDR3 runs to 13 residues. The V end was cut by 0 bases, the J end by 7 bases, with 9 bases between. Germline V gene sequence: CDR1 LGHNA, CDR2 YNFKEQ. CDR3 sequence: CASSQDRAATQYF. The CDR3 nucleotides read TGTGCCAGCAGCCAAGATCGCGCGGCGACCCAGTACTTC.

This clonotype has ten or more counts. The chain recombines TRBV7-3 with TRBJ1-1; tentative D call: TRBD1 (6 bases). V shed 4 bases and J shed 4 bases, with 13 bases lying between them. Germline CDR1 is SGHTA and CDR2 is FQGTGA. CDR3 length equals 14 residues. The CDR3 nucleotides read TGTGCCAGCAGCTCACAACCGGACAGCACTGAAGCTTTCTTT. Its translation is CASSSQPDSTEAFF.

The chain links TRBV29-1 to TRBJ2-3; 7 bases agree with TRBD2. The trim removed 5 bases at V and 5 bases at J, leaving 4 bases unmatched. There are 12 residues in the CDR3. CDR1 is SQVTM, CDR2 ANQGSEA, per germline. CDR3 protein: CSVLAGEDTQYF. The CDR3 DNA sequence: TGCAGCGTTTTAGCGGGTGAAGATACGCAGTATTTT.

The chain combines TRBV10-3 with TRBJ1-2, with no clear D. Per the germline V gene, CDR1 is ENHRY and CDR2 is SYGVKD. CDR3 length: 11 residues. Trimming shortened V by 10 bases and J by 4 bases, and 10 bases separated the two germline ends. CDR3 loop: CATSYTYGYTF. The CDR3 DNA is TGTGCCACATCTTATACCTATGGCTACACCTTC.

V usage is TRBV27 and J usage is TRBJ1-1; 7 nucleotides agree with TRBD1. V lost 3 bases and J lost 4; bases outside the gene matches: 8. Per the germline V gene, CDR1 is MNHEY and CDR2 is SMNVEV (reference sequence). The length of the CDR3 is 15 residues. The CDR3: CASSFLDRAGTEAFF. The CDR3 DNA sequence: TGTGCCAGCAGTTTCCTCGACAGGGCGGGCACTGAAGCTTTCTTT.

This clonotype was picked up a small number of times. This chain uses TRBV6-2 or TRBV6-3 with TRBJ1-2; D is ambiguous. The CDR3 is made up of 14 amino acids. Per germline, CDR1 MNHEY and CDR2 SVGEGT. V lost 7 bases to trimming and J lost 0 bases, with 12 bases between them. This CDR3 is CASKAGYTNYGYTF. In nucleotides, the CDR3 is TGTGCCAGCAAAGCCGGATATACTAACTATGGCTACACCTTC.

The gene calls are TRBV12-3 or TRBV12-4 and TRBJ2-7; unclear D gene. This CDR3 contains 12 residues. V shed 3 bases and J shed 7 bases, with 10 bases lying between them. In DNA form, the CDR3 reads TGTGCCAGCAGTTTCTTCCAACTAGAGCAGTACTTC. Translating it yields CASSFFQLEQYF.

A few counts support this clonotype. This chain connects TRBV9 to TRBJ2-5; D not certain. The CDR3 is made up of 13 amino acids. Trimming took 2 bases from V and 2 from J, leaving 7 bases between them. The germline CDR1 and CDR2 sequences are SGDLS and YYNGEE. For the CDR3, the DNA is TGTGCCAGCAGCGTCAGCGAGCAAGAGACCCAGTACTTC. Protein product: CASSVSEQETQYF. The full variable domain, with the rest looked up from reference TRBV9 and TRBJ2-5, is DSGVTQTPKHLITATGQRVTLRCSPRSGDLSVYWYQQSLDQGLQFLIQYYNGEERAKGNILERFSAQQFPDLHSELNLSSLELGDSALYFCASSVSEQETQYFGPGTRLLVL.

This clonotype was seen repeatedly, ten times or more. This chain links TRBV2 with TRBJ2-1; no reliable D call. The V gene's germline CDR1 is SNHLY and CDR2 FYNNEI. V was pared by 6 bases and J by 6 bases, with 12 bases between. There are 13 residues in the CDR3. The CDR3 region is CASRTLGGNEQFF. The CDR3 coding sequence is TGTGCCAGCAGGACCCTCGGCGGCAATGAGCAGTTCTTC.

This clonotype has only a few counts. This sequence joins TRBV29-1 and TRBJ2-7; perhaps D is TRBD1 or TRBD2 (5 bases each). The CDR3 covers 16 residues. CDR1 and CDR2 from the germline V gene are SQVTM and ANQGSEA. The V end lost 4 bases, the J end lost 0 bases, and 19 bases lay between the germline ends. As DNA, the CDR3 is TGCAGCGTTGCGATTCTAGGGGACGACCACTCCTACGAGCAGTACTTC. It encodes CSVAILGDDHSYEQYF.